The source of this T cell receptor beta chain is a study of tumor-infiltrating lymphocytes in oesophageal squamous cell carcinoma. One entry per CDR3 protein results from TCRdb running MiXCR on the PCR reads. Here the sample spans fewer than 20,000 distinct CDR3 sequences, less than 55% being singletons. The CDR3 extends over 15 amino acids. The germline V gene has CDR1 MGHRA and CDR2 YSYEKL. V shed 0 bases, J shed 7 bases, and the junction held 4 bases outside the gene matches. This clonotype showed up just a few times. The V call is TRBV4-1, the J call TRBJ1-5, with 9 positions matching TRBD1. The material sequenced was blood. This receptor was identified in a female donor with esophageal squamous cell carcinoma. CDR3 sequence reads: CASSQETGGWQPQHF. CDR3 sequence (DNA): TGCGCCAGCAGCCAAGAAACAGGGGGCTGGCAGCCCCAGCATTTT.